These T cell receptor beta chains were read from a single sample in a study of blood T cell repertoires in COVID-19. TCRdb keeps only in-frame clones here, not all; method: immunoSEQ multiplex PCR. The table shows about 100,000 clones, with 80% occurring only once. The material sequenced was peripheral blood. These receptors all stem from a man aged 65-85 years with active or convalescent COVID-19. CDR3s include the opening cysteine and the closing phenylalanine or tryptophan.

V	J	CDR3
TRBV7-9	TRBJ2-1	CASSLERTGSYNEQFF
TRBV4-3	TRBJ2-5	CASSQGTSETQYF
TRBV5-6	TRBJ1-1	CASSLVKGGTEAFF
TRBV5-6	TRBJ2-1	CASSLRGGVYNEQFF
TRBV5-1	TRBJ1-2	CASSSGQDPAGTTF
TRBV30	TRBJ1-4	CAWTSTGQSDEKLFF
TRBV7-9	TRBJ1-5	CASSLLWQVSNQPQHF
TRBV3-1/TRBV3-2	TRBJ1-6	CASSQVTGQGLLYNSPLHF
TRBV18	TRBJ2-5	CASSPGWAAGEQETQYF
TRBV5-1	TRBJ1-4	CASSSGTGGEKLFF
TRBV4-1	TRBJ2-1	CASSRETSGAYNEQFF
TRBV6-1	TRBJ1-2	CACCDILGPYGYTF
TRBV6-5	TRBJ2-7	CASSPSGTGTYEQYF
TRBV6-2/TRBV6-3	TRBJ2-2	CASSFGPNTGELFF
TRBV28	TRBJ1-1	CASSFPRLGGNTEAFF
TRBV5-1	TRBJ2-2	CASSFKSGDPNTGELFF
TRBV30	TRBJ2-1	CAWSSGNNEQFF
TRBV3-1/TRBV3-2	TRBJ1-4	CASSPQRLDEKLFF
TRBV9	TRBJ2-5	CASSVGSGGRETQYF
TRBV30	TRBJ1-6	CAWSGQGGNSPLHF
TRBV2	TRBJ1-5	CASSEDRPSNQPQHF
TRBV6-5	TRBJ1-5	CASSSLPTDTTQHF
TRBV9	TRBJ1-5	CASSVAGGNQPQHF
TRBV6-5	TRBJ2-5	CASGWGGETQYF
TRBV29-1	TRBJ2-7	CSVEGGWEAEQYF
TRBV4-1	TRBJ2-2	CASSQPGGFTGELFF
TRBV19	TRBJ1-2	CASSIVGASNYGYTF
TRBV24-1	TRBJ2-4	CATSDPGGIQYF
TRBV9	TRBJ2-2	CASSPRPWEAGELFF
TRBV2	TRBJ2-1	CASSEPYSYNEQFF
TRBV7-9	TRBJ1-4	CASSDQAAGEKLFF
TRBV14	TRBJ1-1	CASGDGDRFLAEAFF
TRBV29-1	TRBJ2-7	CSVRGGQGPGEQYF
TRBV28	TRBJ1-2	CASIRAGGLGGYTF
TRBV27	TRBJ2-1	CATTLTGGNEQFF
TRBV7-7	TRBJ2-7	CASSRDPGSVEQYF
TRBV19	TRBJ1-5	CASSTPPGTGINQPQHF
TRBV4-2	TRBJ2-3	CASSPLAGGTDTQYF
TRBV24-1	TRBJ2-1	CATSETTYFPQFF
TRBV6-1	TRBJ2-7	CASSYYEQYF
TRBV28	TRBJ2-1	CASSPVGDSDNEQFF
TRBV11-2	TRBJ1-5	CASSSSGTGSQPQHF
TRBV28	TRBJ2-2	CASRGREDTGELFF
TRBV7-6	TRBJ2-3	CASSHRDRGLETQYF
TRBV4-3	TRBJ2-1	CASSQDFEYNEQFF